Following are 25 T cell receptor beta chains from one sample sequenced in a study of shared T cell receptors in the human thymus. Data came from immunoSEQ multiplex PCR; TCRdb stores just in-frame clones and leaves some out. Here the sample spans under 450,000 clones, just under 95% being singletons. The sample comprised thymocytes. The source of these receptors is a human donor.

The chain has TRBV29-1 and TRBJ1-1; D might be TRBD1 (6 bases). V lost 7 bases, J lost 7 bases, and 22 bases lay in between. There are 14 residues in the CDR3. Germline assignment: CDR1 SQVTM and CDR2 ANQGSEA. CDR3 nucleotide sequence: TGCAGCGCTGGGAGAGGGTTTCAAGGGGGTGAAGCTTTCTTT. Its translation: CSAGRGFQGGEAFF.

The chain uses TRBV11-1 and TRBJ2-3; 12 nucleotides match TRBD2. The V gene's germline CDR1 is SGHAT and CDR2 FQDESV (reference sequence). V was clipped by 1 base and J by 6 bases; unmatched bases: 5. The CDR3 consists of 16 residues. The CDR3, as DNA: TGTGCCAGCAGCTTAGTTAGGACTAGCGGGATGGATACGCAGTATTTT. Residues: CASSLVRTSGMDTQYF.

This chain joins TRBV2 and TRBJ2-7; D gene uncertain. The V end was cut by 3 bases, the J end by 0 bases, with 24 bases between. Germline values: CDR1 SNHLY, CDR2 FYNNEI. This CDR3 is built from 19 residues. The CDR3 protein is CASSESPPALTAYSYEQYF. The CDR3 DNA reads TGTGCCAGCAGTGAGAGCCCTCCCGCCTTGACTGCCTACTCCTACGAGCAGTACTTC.

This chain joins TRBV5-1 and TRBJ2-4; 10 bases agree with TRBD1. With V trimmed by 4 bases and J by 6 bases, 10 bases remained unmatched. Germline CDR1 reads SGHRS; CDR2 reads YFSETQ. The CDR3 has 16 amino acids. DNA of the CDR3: TGCGCCAGCAGCCCGGACGACAGGGGGCTAATAAACATTCAGTACTTC. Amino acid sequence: CASSPDDRGLINIQYF. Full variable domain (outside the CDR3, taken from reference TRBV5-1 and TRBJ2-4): KAGVTQTPRYLIKTRGQQVTLSCSPISGHRSVSWYQQTPGQGLQFLFEYFSETQRNKGNFPGRFSGRQFSNSRSEMNVSTLELGDSALYLCASSPDDRGLINIQYFGAGTRLSVL.

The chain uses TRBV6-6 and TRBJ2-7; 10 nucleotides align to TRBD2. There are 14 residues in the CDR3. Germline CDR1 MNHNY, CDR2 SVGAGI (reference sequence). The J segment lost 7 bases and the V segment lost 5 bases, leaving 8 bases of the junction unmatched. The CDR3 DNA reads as TGTGCCAGCAGTCTGTCCCTAGCGGGGGAAGAGCAGTACTTC. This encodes CASSLSLAGEEQYF.

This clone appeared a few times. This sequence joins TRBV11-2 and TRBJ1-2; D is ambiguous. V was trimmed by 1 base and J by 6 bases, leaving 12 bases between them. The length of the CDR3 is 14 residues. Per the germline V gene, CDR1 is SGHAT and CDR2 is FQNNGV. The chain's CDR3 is CASSLVPQQNGYTF. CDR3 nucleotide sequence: TGTGCCAGCAGCTTAGTGCCCCAGCAAAATGGCTACACCTTC. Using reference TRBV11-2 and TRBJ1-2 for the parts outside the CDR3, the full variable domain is EAGVAQSPRYKIIEKRQSVAFWCNPISGHATLYWYQQILGQGPKLLIQFQNNGVVDDSQLPKDRFSAERLKGVDSTLKIQPAKLEDSAVYLCASSLVPQQNGYTFGSGTRLTVV.

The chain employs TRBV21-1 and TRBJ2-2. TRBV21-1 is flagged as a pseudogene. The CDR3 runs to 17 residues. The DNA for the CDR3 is TGTGCCAGCATCGACGGGGCGCCGGGAAGTTTCGCCGGGGAGCTGTTTTTT. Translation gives CASIDGAPGSFAGELFF.

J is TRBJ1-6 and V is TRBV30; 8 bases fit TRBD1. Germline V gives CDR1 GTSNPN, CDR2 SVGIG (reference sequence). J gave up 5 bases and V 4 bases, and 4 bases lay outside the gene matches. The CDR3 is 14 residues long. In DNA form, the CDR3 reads TGTGCCTGGAAGACAGGGGCGAATAATTCACCCCTCCACTTT. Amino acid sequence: CAWKTGANNSPLHF.

DNA for the CDR3: TGTGCCAGCAGTTATAGAACGAACTATGGCTACACCTTC. Translating it yields CASSYRTNYGYTF. The J gene is TRBJ1-2, the V gene TRBV2, with D unclear. Germline V gene sequence: CDR1 SNHLY, CDR2 FYNNEI. V lost 5 bases and J 2 bases, leaving 9 bases between the germline ends. This CDR3 is built from 13 residues. Full variable domain (rest looked up from reference TRBV2 and TRBJ1-2): EPEVTQTPSHQVTQMGQEVILRCVPISNHLYFYWYRQILGQKVEFLVSFYNNEISEKSEIFDDQFSVERPDGSNFTLKIRSTKLEDSAMYFCASSYRTNYGYTFGSGTRLTVV.

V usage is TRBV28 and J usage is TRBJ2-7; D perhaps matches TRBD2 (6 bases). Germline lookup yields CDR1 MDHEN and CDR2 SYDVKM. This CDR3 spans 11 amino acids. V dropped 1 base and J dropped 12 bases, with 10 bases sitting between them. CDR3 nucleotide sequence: TGTGCCAGCAGTTTATTTGGAGGGAGGTACTTC. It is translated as CASSLFGGRYF.

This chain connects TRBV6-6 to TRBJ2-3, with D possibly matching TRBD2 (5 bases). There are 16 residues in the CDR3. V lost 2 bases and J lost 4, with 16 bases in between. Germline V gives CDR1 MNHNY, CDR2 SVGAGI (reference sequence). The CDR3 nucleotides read TGTGCCAGCAGTTACGCGGCGGGCTTTGTCTCAGATACGCAGTATTTT. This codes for CASSYAAGFVSDTQYF.

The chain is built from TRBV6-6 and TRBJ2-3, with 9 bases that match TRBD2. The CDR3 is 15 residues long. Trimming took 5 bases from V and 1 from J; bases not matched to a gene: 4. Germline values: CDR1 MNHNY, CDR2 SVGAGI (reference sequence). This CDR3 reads CASSTRTSGTDTQYF. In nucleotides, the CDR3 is TGTGCCAGCAGTACCCGGACTAGCGGCACAGATACGCAGTATTTT.

The CDR3 is CASSFGTGLKTQYF. The CDR3 DNA follows: TGTGCCAGCAGTTTCGGGACAGGGTTAAAGACCCAGTACTTC. This chain uses TRBV27 with TRBJ2-5, with TRBD1 matching over 9 bases. This CDR3 is 14 amino acids long. J lost 6 bases, V lost 3 bases, and 5 bases had no gene match. CDR1 and CDR2 (germline): MNHEY, SMNVEV (reference sequence).

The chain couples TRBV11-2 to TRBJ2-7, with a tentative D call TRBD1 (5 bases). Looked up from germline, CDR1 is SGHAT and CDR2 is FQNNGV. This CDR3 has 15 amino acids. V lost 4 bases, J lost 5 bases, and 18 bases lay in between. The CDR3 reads CASSCTGPQTHEQYF. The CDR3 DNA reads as TGTGCCAGCAGCTGTACAGGTCCGCAGACCCACGAGCAGTACTTC.

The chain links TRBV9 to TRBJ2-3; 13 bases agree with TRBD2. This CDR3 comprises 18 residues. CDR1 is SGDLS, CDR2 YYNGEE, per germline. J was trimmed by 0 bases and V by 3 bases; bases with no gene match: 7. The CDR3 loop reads CASSGDGTSGDSTDTQYF. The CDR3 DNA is TGTGCCAGCAGCGGAGACGGGACTAGCGGGGATAGCACAGATACGCAGTATTTT.

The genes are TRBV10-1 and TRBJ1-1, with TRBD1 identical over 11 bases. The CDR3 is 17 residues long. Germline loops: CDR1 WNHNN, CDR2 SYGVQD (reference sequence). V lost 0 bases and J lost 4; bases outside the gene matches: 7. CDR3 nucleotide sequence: TGCGCCAGCAGTGAGTCAGGGACAGGGGGTTGGGCCACTGAAGCTTTCTTT. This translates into CASSESGTGGWATEAFF.

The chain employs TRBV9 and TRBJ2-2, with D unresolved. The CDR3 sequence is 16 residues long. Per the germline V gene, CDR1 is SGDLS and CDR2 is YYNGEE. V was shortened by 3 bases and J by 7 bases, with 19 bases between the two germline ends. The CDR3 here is CASSGCSGKSGGELFF. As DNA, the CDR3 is TGTGCCAGCAGCGGCTGCTCAGGAAAGTCGGGCGGGGAGCTGTTTTTT.

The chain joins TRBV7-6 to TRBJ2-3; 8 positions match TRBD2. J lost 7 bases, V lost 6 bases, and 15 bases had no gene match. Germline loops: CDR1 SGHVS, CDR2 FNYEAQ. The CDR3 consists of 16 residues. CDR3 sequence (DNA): TGTGCCAGCAGTCGGGGGGGGAGCGGGAGCCCTCATACGCAGTATTTT. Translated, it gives CASSRGGSGSPHTQYF.

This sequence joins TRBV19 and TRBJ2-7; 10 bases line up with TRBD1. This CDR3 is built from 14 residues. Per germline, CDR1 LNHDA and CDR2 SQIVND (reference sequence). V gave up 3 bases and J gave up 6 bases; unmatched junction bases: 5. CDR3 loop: CASSMAGTGAEQYF. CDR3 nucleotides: TGTGCCAGTAGTATGGCCGGGACAGGGGCCGAGCAGTACTTC.

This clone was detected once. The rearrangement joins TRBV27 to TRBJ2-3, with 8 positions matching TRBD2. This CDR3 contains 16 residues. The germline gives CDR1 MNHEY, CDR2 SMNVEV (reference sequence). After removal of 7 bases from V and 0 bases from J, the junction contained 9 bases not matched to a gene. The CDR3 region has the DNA TGTGCCAGCACCGGCCCTACTAGCGGAAGCACAGATACGCAGTATTTT. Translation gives CASTGPTSGSTDTQYF.

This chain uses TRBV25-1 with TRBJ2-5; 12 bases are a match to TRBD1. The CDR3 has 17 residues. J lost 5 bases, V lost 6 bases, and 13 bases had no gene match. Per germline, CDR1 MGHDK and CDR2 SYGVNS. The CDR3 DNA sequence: TGTGCCAGCAGCCACCGGGACAGGGGGCTCGTTGGGGAGACCCAGTACTTC. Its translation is CASSHRDRGLVGETQYF.

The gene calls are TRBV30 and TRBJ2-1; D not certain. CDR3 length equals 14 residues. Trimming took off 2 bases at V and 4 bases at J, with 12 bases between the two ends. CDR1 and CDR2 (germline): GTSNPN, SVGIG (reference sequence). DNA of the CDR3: TGTGCCTGGAGTAGCCGCCCGTTATACAATGAGCAGTTCTTC. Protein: CAWSSRPLYNEQFF.

The CDR3: CASSLGRASGIRNTGELFF. CDR3 bases: TGTGCCAGCAGCTTAGGTCGGGCTAGCGGGATTAGGAACACCGGGGAGCTGTTTTTT. The rearrangement uses TRBV7-2 and TRBJ2-2; TRBD2 matches at 9 bases. The V gene end was trimmed by 1 base and the J gene end by 1 base; junction bases not matched to a gene: 10. Per the germline V gene, CDR1 is SGHTA and CDR2 is FQGNSA. The CDR3 runs to 19 residues.

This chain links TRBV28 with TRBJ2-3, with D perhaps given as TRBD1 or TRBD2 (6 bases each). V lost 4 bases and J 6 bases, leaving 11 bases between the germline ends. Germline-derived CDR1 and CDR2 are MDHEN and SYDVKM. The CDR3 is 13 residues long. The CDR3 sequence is CASSSGGRDTQYF. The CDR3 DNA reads TGTGCCAGCAGTTCCGGGGGCCGGGATACGCAGTATTTT.

The CDR3 sequence is CASSRGEDGYTF. The CDR3 DNA reads as TGTGCCAGCTCACGGGGGGAGGATGGCTACACCTTC. The chain joins TRBV18 to TRBJ1-2, with a possible D match to TRBD1 (5 bases). Trimming removed 4 bases from V and 6 bases from J, with 9 bases in between. Per germline, CDR1 KGHSH and CDR2 LQKENI. CDR3 length: 12 residues.